This T cell receptor (beta chain) is drawn from a study of OX40 agonist ivuxolimab in advanced cancers. Study overall: The study gave patients intravenous ivuxolimab at 0.01 to 10 mg/kg every 2 weeks. Melanoma, hepatocellular carcinoma, head and neck or renal cell cancer occurred in dose-escalation patients. Among those enrolled, mean age was approximately 62 years (range roughly 20 to 79) and less than 90% were male.

Clones were sequenced by immunoSEQ multiplex PCR, and TCRdb holds only the in-frame ones, with some missing. The sample gives about 78,000 clones, about nine tenths of which show up once; 0.24% is in the top ten. The germline gives CDR1 LNHDA, CDR2 SQIVND (reference sequence). With 1 base clipped from V and 6 bases from J, the junction kept 12 bases outside the gene matches. This CDR3 comprises 18 residues. The chain links TRBV19 to TRBJ2-1; TRBD2 aligns across 10 bases. The sequence came from an adult with an advanced solid tumor such as melanoma, head and neck, liver or kidney cancer. The sample consisted of CD4+ or CD8+ T cells sorted from blood, taken in a trial of the OX40 agonist ivuxolimab. CDR3 residues: CASSIADRASGRSNEQFF. In DNA, the CDR3 is TGTGCCAGTAGTATAGCAGACCGGGCTAGCGGGAGAAGCAATGAGCAGTTCTTC.